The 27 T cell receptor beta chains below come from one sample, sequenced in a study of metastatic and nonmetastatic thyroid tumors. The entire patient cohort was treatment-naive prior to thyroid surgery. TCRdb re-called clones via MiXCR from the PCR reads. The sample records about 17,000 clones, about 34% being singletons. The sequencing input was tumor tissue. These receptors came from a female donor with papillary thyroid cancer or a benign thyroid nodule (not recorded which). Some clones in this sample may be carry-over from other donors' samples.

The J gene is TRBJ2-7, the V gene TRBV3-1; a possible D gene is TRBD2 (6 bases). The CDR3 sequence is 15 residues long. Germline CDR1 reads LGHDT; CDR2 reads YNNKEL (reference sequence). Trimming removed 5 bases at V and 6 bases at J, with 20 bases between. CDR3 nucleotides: TGTGCCAGCAGCACGCATAGACTAGTAGGGGCCGAGCAGTACTTC. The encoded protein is CASSTHRLVGAEQYF.

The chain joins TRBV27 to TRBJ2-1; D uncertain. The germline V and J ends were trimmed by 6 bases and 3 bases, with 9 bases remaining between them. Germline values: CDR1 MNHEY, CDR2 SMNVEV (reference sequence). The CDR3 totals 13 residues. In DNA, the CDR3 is TGTGCCAGCAGCGAGTACGGCTACAATGAGCAGTTCTTC. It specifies CASSEYGYNEQFF.

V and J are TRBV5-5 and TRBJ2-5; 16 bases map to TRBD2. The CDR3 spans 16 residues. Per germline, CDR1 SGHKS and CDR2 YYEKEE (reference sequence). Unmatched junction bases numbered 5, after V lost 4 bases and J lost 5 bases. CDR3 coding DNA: TGTGCCAGCAGCGGGGGGACTAGCGGGAGGGTGGAGACCCAGTACTTC. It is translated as CASSGGTSGRVETQYF. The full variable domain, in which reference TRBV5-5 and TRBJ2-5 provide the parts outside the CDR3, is DAGVTQSPTHLIKTRGQQVTLRCSPISGHKSVSWYQQVLGQGPQFIFQYYEKEERGRGNFPDRFSARQFPNYSSELNVNALLLGDSALYLCASSGGTSGRVETQYFGPGTRLLVL.

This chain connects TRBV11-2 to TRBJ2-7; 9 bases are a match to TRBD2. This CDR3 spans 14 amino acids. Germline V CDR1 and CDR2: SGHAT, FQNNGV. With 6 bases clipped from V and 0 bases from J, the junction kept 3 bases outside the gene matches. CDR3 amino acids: CASSYSGSSYEQYF. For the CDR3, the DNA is TGTGCCAGCAGTTATAGCGGGAGCTCCTACGAGCAGTACTTC.

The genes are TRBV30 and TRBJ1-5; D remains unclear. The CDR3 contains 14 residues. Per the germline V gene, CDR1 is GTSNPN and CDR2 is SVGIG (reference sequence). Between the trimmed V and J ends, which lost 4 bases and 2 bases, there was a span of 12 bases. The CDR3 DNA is TGTGCCTGGATTAGTAAAGGCGGCAATCAGCCCCAGCATTTT. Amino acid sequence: CAWISKGGNQPQHF.

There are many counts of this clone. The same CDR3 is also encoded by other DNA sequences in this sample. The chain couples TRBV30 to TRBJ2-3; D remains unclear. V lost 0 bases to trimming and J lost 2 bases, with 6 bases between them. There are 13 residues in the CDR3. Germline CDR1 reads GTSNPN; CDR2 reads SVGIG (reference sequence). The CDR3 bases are TGTGCCTGGAGTGTAATTGTCACAGATACGCAGTATTTT. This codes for CAWSVIVTDTQYF.

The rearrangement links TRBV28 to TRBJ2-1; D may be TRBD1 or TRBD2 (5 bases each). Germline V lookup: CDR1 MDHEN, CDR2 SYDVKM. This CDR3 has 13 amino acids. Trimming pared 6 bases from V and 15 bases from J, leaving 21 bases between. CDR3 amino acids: CASRPGARGVRFF. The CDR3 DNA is TGTGCCAGCAGGCCCGGGGCCCGCGGAGTCCGGTTCTTC.

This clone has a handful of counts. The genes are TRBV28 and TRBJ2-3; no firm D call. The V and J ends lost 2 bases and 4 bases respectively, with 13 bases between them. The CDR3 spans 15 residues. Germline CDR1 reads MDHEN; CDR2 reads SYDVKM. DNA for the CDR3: TGTGCCAGCAGTTTAAGTGGCGCAGGATCAGATACGCAGTATTTT. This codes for CASSLSGAGSDTQYF.

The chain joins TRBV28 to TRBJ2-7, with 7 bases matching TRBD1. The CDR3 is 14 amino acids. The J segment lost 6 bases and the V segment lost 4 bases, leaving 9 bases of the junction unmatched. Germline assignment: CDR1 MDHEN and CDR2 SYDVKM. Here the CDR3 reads CASSSLTGVPEQYF. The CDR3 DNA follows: TGTGCCAGCAGTTCCTTAACAGGGGTGCCCGAGCAGTACTTC.

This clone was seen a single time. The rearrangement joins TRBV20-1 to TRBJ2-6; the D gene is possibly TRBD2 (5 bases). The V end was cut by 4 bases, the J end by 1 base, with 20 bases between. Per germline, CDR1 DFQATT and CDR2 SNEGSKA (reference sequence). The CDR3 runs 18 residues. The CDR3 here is CSAKIMAHGDSGANVLTF. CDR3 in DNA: TGCAGTGCTAAAATTATGGCCCACGGGGATTCTGGGGCCAACGTCCTGACTTTC.

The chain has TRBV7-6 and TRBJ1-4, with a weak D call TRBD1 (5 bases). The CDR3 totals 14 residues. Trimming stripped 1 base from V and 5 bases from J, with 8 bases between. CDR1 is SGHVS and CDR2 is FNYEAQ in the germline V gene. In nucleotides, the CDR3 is TGTGCCAGCAGCTTAGGCGGGGGAAATGAAAAACTGTTTTTT. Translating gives CASSLGGGNEKLFF. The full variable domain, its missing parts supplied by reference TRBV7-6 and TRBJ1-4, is GAGVSQSPRYKVTKRGQDVALRCDPISGHVSLYWYRQALGQGPEFLTYFNYEAQQDKSGLPNDRFSAERPEGSISTLTIQRTEQRDSAMYRCASSLGGGNEKLFFGSGTQLSVL.

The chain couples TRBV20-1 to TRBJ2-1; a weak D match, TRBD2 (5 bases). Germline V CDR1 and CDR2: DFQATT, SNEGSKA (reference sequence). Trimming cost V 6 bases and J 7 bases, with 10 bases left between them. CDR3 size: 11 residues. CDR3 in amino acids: CSASSGNEQFF. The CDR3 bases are TGCAGTGCCTCCAGCGGAAATGAGCAGTTCTTC.

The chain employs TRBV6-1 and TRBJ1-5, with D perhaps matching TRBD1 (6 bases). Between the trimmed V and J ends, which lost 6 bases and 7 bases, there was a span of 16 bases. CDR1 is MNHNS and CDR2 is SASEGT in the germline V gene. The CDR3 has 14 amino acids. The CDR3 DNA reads TGTGCCAGCAGACGGAACAGGGTGGGGCAGCCCCAGCATTTT. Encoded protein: CASRRNRVGQPQHF.

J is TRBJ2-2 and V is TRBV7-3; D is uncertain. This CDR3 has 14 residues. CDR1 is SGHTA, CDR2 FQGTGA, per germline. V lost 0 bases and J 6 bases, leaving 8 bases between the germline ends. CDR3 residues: CASSLTDGAGELFF. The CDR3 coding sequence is TGTGCCAGCAGCTTAACGGATGGGGCCGGGGAGCTGTTTTTT.

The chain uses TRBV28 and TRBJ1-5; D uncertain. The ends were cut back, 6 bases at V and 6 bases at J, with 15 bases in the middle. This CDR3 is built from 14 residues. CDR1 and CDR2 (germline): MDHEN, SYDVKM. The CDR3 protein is CASSPAGKGQPQHF. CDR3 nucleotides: TGTGCCAGCAGCCCGGCGGGGAAGGGTCAGCCCCAGCATTTT.

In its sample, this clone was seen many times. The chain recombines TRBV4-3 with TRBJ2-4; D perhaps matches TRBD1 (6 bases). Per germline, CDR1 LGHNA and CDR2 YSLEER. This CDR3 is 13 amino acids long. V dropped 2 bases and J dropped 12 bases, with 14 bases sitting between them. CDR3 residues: CASSQQGSGAQYF. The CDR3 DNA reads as TGCGCCAGCAGCCAACAGGGGTCCGGGGCTCAGTACTTC.

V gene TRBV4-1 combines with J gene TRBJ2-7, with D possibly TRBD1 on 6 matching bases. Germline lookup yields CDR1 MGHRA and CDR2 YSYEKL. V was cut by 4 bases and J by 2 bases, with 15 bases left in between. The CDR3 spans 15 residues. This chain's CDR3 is CASSRGTLVPYEQYF. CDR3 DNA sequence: TGCGCCAGCAGCCGAGGGACACTGGTTCCCTACGAGCAGTACTTC.

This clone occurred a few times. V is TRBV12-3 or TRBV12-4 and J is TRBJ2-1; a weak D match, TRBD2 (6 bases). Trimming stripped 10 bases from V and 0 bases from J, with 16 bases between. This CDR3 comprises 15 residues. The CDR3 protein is CATQARGTSYNEQFF. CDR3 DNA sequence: TGTGCCACCCAAGCCCGGGGGACCTCCTACAATGAGCAGTTCTTC.

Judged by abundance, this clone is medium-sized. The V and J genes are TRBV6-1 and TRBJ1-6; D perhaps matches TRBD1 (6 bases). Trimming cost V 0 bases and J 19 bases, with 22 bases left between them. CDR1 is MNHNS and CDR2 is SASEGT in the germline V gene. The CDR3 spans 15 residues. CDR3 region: CASSEASIRGAADHF. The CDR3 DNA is TGTGCCAGCAGTGAAGCAAGTATTCGGGGGGCCGCCGATCACTTT.

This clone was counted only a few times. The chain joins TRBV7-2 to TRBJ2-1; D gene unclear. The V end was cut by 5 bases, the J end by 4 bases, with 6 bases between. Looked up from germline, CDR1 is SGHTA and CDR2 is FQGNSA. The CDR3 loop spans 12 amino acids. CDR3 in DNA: TGTGCCAGCAGCACGGTTTACAATGAGCAGTTCTTC. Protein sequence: CASSTVYNEQFF.

The CDR3 DNA reads TGTTGCAGCAGTTTAATCGGGAAATCGGCCACTGAAGCTTTCTTT. Its protein is CCSSLIGKSATEAFF. This chain joins TRBV27 and TRBJ1-1; D unresolved. Per germline, CDR1 MNHEY and CDR2 SMNVEV (reference sequence). The CDR3 is 15 residues long.

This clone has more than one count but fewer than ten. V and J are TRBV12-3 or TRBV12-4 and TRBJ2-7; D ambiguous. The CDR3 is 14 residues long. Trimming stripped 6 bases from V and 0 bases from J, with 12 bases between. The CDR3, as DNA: TGTGCCAGCAGCCTCACATGGAACTCCTACGAGCAGTACTTC. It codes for CASSLTWNSYEQYF.

CDR3 sequence: CASSPSTGTREQYF. The CDR3 region has the DNA TGTGCCAGCTCACCATCGACAGGGACGCGCGAGCAGTACTTC. The V call is TRBV18, the J call TRBJ2-7, with 7 bases identical to TRBD1. The CDR3 has 14 amino acids. Germline trimming cut 2 bases from V and 6 bases from J; bases unmatched to any gene: 7. Germline CDR1 KGHSH, CDR2 LQKENI. The variable domain in full, completed from reference TRBV18 and TRBJ2-7, reads NAGVMQNPRHLVRRRGQEARLRCSPMKGHSHVYWYRQLPEEGLKFMVYLQKENIIDESGMPKERFSAEFPKEGPSILRIQQVVRGDSAAYFCASSPSTGTREQYFGPGTRLTVT.

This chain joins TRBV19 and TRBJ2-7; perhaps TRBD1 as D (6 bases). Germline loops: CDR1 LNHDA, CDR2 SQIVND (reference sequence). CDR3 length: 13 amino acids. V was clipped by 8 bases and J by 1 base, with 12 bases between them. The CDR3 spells CASAQGLSYEQYF. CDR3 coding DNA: TGTGCCAGTGCACAGGGTCTATCCTACGAGCAGTACTTC.

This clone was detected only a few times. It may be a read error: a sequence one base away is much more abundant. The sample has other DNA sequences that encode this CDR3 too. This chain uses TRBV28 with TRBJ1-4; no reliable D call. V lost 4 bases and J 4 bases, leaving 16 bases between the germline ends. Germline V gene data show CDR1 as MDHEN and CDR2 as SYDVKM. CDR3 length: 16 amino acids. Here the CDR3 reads CASSYPPAGVNEKLFF. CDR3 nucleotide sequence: TGTGCCAGCAGTTACCCCCCTGCGGGAGTTAATGAAAAACTGTTTTTT.

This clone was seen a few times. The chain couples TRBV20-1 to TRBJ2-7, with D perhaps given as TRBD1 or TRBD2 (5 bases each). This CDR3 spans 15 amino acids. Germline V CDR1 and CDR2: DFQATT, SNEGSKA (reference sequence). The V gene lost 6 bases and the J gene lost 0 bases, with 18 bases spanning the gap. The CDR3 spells CSAPTQRGPSYEQYF. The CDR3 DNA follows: TGCAGTGCCCCTACCCAGAGGGGACCCTCCTACGAGCAGTACTTC.

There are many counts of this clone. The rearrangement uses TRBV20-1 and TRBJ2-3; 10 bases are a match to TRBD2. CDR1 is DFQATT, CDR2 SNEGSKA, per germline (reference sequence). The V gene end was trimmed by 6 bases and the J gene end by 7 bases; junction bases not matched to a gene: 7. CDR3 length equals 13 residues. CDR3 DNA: TGCAGTGCAAAAGCGGGAGGGCCGAATACGCAGTATTTT. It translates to CSAKAGGPNTQYF.